The following is a T cell receptor (beta chain) sequence with its context. This clonotype was picked up one time. A much larger clone is a single base away; this may be a read error. The record originates from a study of T cells after yellow fever vaccination (dated 2019 in TCRdb). For context, the study as a whole: Using CD3, CD45RA, CCR7 and CD95 staining, memory subsets (EM, EMRA, CM and Tscm) were sorted on a BD FACS Aria III. Two healthy male donors, one aged 18 to 30 and one aged 30 to 40 years, made up the cohort. Libraries from fractions with low cell numbers were prepared with the SMART-Seq v4 Ultra Low Input RNA kit. To follow T-cell clones before and after primary and booster YFV17D yellow fever vaccination, bulk TCR alpha and beta repertoires were sequenced over time. Memory subsets were sorted on days 0, 15 and 45 and at 18 months after primary vaccination, and on days 0, 15 and 45 after the 30-year booster. Bulk PBMC replicates and cell subsets were isolated from blood drawn at multiple timepoints before and after both primary and secondary immunization. On the study overall, not on this receptor specifically: Computational filtering was needed because FACS-sorted repertoires could contain abundant contaminating clonotypes from the bulk population. Compared with the primary T-cell response, the secondary T-cell response was weaker but faster, peaking on day 5 rather than day 15. After the booster, most clones that had expanded after primary vaccination were detected again (roughly 96% of CD4 and more than 80% of CD8), suggesting broad maintenance of memory. Because the study included only a couple of donors, the extent to which the findings can be generalized is limited. A small share of clonotypes occurred in both CD4 and CD8 compartments, likely arising from convergent recombination. In the sorted memory subsets on day 0, nearly all vaccine-responding clonotypes were below the level of detection.

According to the germline V gene, CDR1 reads SGHRS and CDR2 reads YFSETQ. From cysteine to valine, the CDR3 is 15 amino acids long. The CDR3 DNA has 45 bases and is translated from base 1. Interpreted using the paper, the treatment or condition label stands for: live attenuated yellow fever vaccine strain. A standard Ficoll-Paque protocol was used to isolate PBMCs from peripheral blood. The RNeasy Micro Kit was used to extract RNA from sorted memory subsets. TCR cDNA was synthesized by 5'RACE template switching, which introduced a universal primer site and unique molecular identifiers. cDNA synthesis was primed from both the TCR alpha and TCR beta constant segments. Library amplification used two PCR steps, and the second PCR step added sample barcodes and sequencing adapters. Sequencing of libraries was performed on Illumina HiSeq 2500 (2x100 bp) or NovaSeq (2x150 bp). Regarding the original processing steps: Demultiplexing of reads and collapsing into UMI consensus sequences were performed with MIGEC, and V(D)J alignment was carried out with MiXCR. Vaccine-responding clonotypes were identified with edgeR using replicate PBMC samples, with FDR below 0.01 and a log2 fold change above 5 up to day 15 being required. Each bulk clonotype was labeled CD4 or CD8 based on which sequenced repertoire, CD4 or CD8, contained the clonotype at higher abundance. To estimate the distribution of each clone across memory phenotypes, clonotype frequencies in memory subsets were weighted by FACS-sorted cell numbers. TCRdb trimmed the raw reads at Q25, called clones with MiXCR and kept productive beta chains. Under each unique CDR3 protein, matching rows form one entry showing the most common genes and DNA. V and J calls and clone size were set by TCRdb, not the authors. This sample gives approximately 31,000 distinct CDR3 sequences in total; over 9.5% of them show up just once. 10% to 15% of the sample goes to the ten largest clones.

This receptor was taken from a man between 18 and 29 years old who received the YFV17D yellow fever vaccine. Source: PBMCs, either bulk or a sorted T-cell subset (CD4+, CD8+, memory, or dextramer-sorted; not recorded which), taken around 14 days after the first yellow fever vaccination. Recombination connected TRBV5-1 to TRBJ2-7, and perhaps TRBD1 as D gene, on 5 matching bases. Here is the DNA: TGCGGCAGCAGCTTCAATACAGGACCCTACTACGAGCAGTACGTC. Translated, it gives CGSSFNTGPYYEQYV.